A selection of T cell receptor beta chains follows, all from one sample in a study of identical twins. TCRdb redid the calling of the 5' RACE reads with MiXCR, one entry per CDR3 protein. The data contain more than 650,000 distinct CDR3 sequences, around 5.7% of them singletons. Material for sequencing was naive T cells sorted from blood. Receptors were obtained from a man younger than 35 in good health. Each CDR3 is given with its conserved first and last residue. The order of the fields is CDR3 DNA, CDR3 protein, J gene, clone size, D gene, V gene. A D gene is named only where the DNA matches it firmly. Clone size is not always given. Where it is, it says once, few, many or a class for expanded clones.

TGCAGTGCTAGAGTACCCCGCGGAGGGTCGCGTTCAGATACGCAGTATTTT,CSARVPRGGSRSDTQYF,TRBJ2-3,many,.,TRBV20-1
TGCAGCGTCCCTTGGCCAGCCACAGATACGCAGTATTTT,CSVPWPATDTQYF,TRBJ2-3,many,.,TRBV29-1
TGTGCCAGCAGCCGCGATGTCGCAGCGGCCATCTACGAGCAGTACTTC,CASSRDVAAAIYEQYF,TRBJ2-7,.,.,TRBV7-8
TGTGCCAGCTCACCACGATCAGGCGGGAGGTCCTACGAGCAGTACTTC,CASSPRSGGRSYEQYF,TRBJ2-7,many,TRBD2,TRBV18
TGTGCCAGCAGACCCCGCAGCGGGAGGGCCGGTGGCGGGGAGCTGTTTTTT,CASRPRSGRAGGGELFF,TRBJ2-2,.,TRBD2,TRBV12-3/TRBV12-4
TGTGCCAGCAGGAACACAGATACGCAGTATTTT,CASRNTDTQYF,TRBJ2-3,many,.,TRBV28
TGTGCCAGCAGCCCGTGGACGGAAAACACCGGGGAGCTGTTTTTT,CASSPWTENTGELFF,TRBJ2-2,.,.,TRBV7-3
TGTGCCAGCAGCCCGGAGCGGTCCCGTGAGCAGTTCTTC,CASSPERSREQFF,TRBJ2-1,few,.,TRBV13
TGTGCCAGCAGCTTCAGGAGTAAAGAGACCCAGTACTTC,CASSFRSKETQYF,TRBJ2-5,many,.,TRBV5-8
TGTGCCAGCAGCTCTCCGGGACTAGCGGGATATGAGCAGTTCTTC,CASSSPGLAGYEQFF,TRBJ2-1,many,TRBD2,TRBV28
TGTGCCAGCAGCGTAGGTCTCGAGAATCAGCCCCAGCATTTT,CASSVGLENQPQHF,TRBJ1-5,.,.,TRBV9
TGTGCCAGCAGCAAACGCAGGGATTCCTACGAGCAGTACTTC,CASSKRRDSYEQYF,TRBJ2-7,.,.,TRBV12-3/TRBV12-4
TGTGCCAGCAGCTCAACCCTCGGGGGAAACCAGTACTTC,CASSSTLGGNQYF,TRBJ2-5,.,.,TRBV7-2
TGTGCCAGCAGTCGCAATGATTACAGGGACCGGGGGAGTGAGCAGTTCTTC,CASSRNDYRDRGSEQFF,TRBJ2-1,many,.,TRBV12-3/TRBV12-4
TGTGCCAGCAGCCTACAGGGGTGGTCCGGGAATTCACCCCTCCACTTT,CASSLQGWSGNSPLHF,TRBJ1-6,.,TRBD1,TRBV27
TGTGCCAGCAGTTTATCGGTACTAACGGGAGGGCCCGGGGAGCTGTTTTTT,CASSLSVLTGGPGELFF,TRBJ2-2,many,TRBD2,TRBV27
TGCAGCGCCAACCTGAACACTGAAGCTTTCTTT,CSANLNTEAFF,TRBJ1-1,many,.,TRBV29-1
TGTGCCAGCAGCGTATACCCCCCGCGGGAGCTCGGGCCCAATGAGCAGTTCTTC,CASSVYPPRELGPNEQFF,TRBJ2-1,many,TRBD2,TRBV9
TGTGCCAGCTTTACCGGCCCGGTACCCCGGCACTTC,CASFTGPVPRHF,TRBJ2-5,.,.,TRBV2
TGTGCCAGCAGGGCCACCGATAGCGATACGCAGTATTTT,CASRATDSDTQYF,TRBJ2-3,many,.,TRBV25-1
TGTGCCATCAGTGCGACCGGGACTAGAGTATCCAATGAGCAGTTCTTC,CAISATGTRVSNEQFF,TRBJ2-1,many,TRBD2,TRBV10-3
TGCAGCGTCCGAAACGGCCAGAGCTATGGCTACACCTTC,CSVRNGQSYGYTF,TRBJ1-2,.,.,TRBV29-1
TGCGCCAGCAGCGTAGGACAGGCCAGCTCTGGAAACACCATATATTTT,CASSVGQASSGNTIYF,TRBJ1-3,many,TRBD1,TRBV5-1
TGTGCCAGCAGGGGGGACAGTGGGAGCTCCTATAATTCACCCCTCCACTTT,CASRGDSGSSYNSPLHF,TRBJ1-6,many,TRBD1,TRBV6-1
TGTGCCAGCAGCCAAGATCCAGGACAGGCCGCTGAAGCTTTCTTT,CASSQDPGQAAEAFF,TRBJ1-1,few,TRBD1,TRBV3-1
TGCGCCAGCAGCCAAGATCGACAGGGCTATTCACCCCTCCACTTT,CASSQDRQGYSPLHF,TRBJ1-6,many,TRBD1,TRBV4-3
TGTGCCAGTAGTATGAGTCTTTTGTGGCGGGGAGCGGAGAATGAGCAGTTCTTC,CASSMSLLWRGAENEQFF,TRBJ2-1,.,.,TRBV19
TGTGCCAGCAGTGCTCAGACAGGGGTTGCCGGGGAGCTGTTTTTT,CASSAQTGVAGELFF,TRBJ2-2,.,TRBD1,TRBV2
TGCGCCAGCAGTTTTCGACAGGGCACTGAAGCTTTCTTT,CASSFRQGTEAFF,TRBJ1-1,.,TRBD1,TRBV5-1
TGTGCCAGCAGTGACAATTTTCGGGGCAGTAGATCACCCCTCCACTTT,CASSDNFRGSRSPLHF,TRBJ1-6,.,.,TRBV25-1
TGCAGTGCCGGGGGGGGCGAGGGTTGGCAGACCCAGTACTTC,CSAGGGEGWQTQYF,TRBJ2-5,.,TRBD2,TRBV20-1
TGCAGTGCTAGGTCCCGGGAGACCCAGTACTTC,CSARSRETQYF,TRBJ2-5,many,.,TRBV20-1
TGCAGTGCTAGAGATCCGGGACTAAGTGAGACCCAGTACTTC,CSARDPGLSETQYF,TRBJ2-5,many,TRBD2,TRBV20-1
TGTGCTAGTGCCCTGCCGAGGGGAGCTGGGGCCAACGTCCTGACTTTC,CASALPRGAGANVLTF,TRBJ2-6,.,.,TRBV12-5
TGCGCCAGCAGCCAAGGGGGGGCGCGAGGGGACACCATATATTTT,CASSQGGARGDTIYF,TRBJ1-3,few,.,TRBV4-1
TGCAGTGCTAGCAGACTAGCGGACTCAAATACGCAGTATTTT,CSASRLADSNTQYF,TRBJ2-3,many,TRBD2,TRBV20-1
TGTGCCAGCTCACCACCGAAGGGGGACGAGGGGAATGAGCAGTTCTTC,CASSPPKGDEGNEQFF,TRBJ2-1,few,.,TRBV18
TGCAGTGCTTTTAGCGGGAGTCGAGAGACCCAGTACTTC,CSAFSGSRETQYF,TRBJ2-5,many,TRBD2,TRBV20-1
TGTGCCAGCAGTTTTCGACAGTGGACGAACACTGAAGCTTTCTTT,CASSFRQWTNTEAFF,TRBJ1-1,few,.,TRBV6-2/TRBV6-3
TGTGCCAGCACTTTTGGCGAGGGAGGCGAAAAACTGTTTTTT,CASTFGEGGEKLFF,TRBJ1-4,.,.,TRBV12-3/TRBV12-4
TGTGCCACCAGCTTAGGGCAGGCTACCTACAATGAGCAGTTCTTC,CATSLGQATYNEQFF,TRBJ2-1,many,.,TRBV15
TGCAGTGCGTGGGGCCGGGACAGGGGACGGGACATTCAGTACTTC,CSAWGRDRGRDIQYF,TRBJ2-4,many,TRBD1,TRBV20-1
TGTGCCAGCAGTCTAGCGGGAGCTTCCACGCAGTATTTT,CASSLAGASTQYF,TRBJ2-3,.,TRBD2,TRBV25-1
TGTGCCAGCAGCGCTCCCGGACAGTTGAACACTGAAGCTTTCTTT,CASSAPGQLNTEAFF,TRBJ1-1,many,.,TRBV6-1